This entry describes one T cell receptor (beta chain). The record originates from a study of CD4+ T cells in melanoma. Method: immunoSEQ multiplex PCR; TCRdb's copy keeps in-frame clones and lacks some. In the table there are roughly 4,700 clones, over 55% of which are singletons. The CDR3 has 11 residues. Germline loops: CDR1 SGHTA, CDR2 FQGNSA. V was shortened by 4 bases and J by 0 bases, with 0 bases between the two germline ends. The source material was cells from a culture (not recorded whether cultured in vitro). The chain employs TRBV7-2 and TRBJ2-5, with unresolved D. This clonotype was sampled from a human donor with melanoma. CDR3 in amino acids: CASSYQETQYF. Written as DNA, the CDR3 is TGTGCCAGCAGCTACCAAGAGACCCAGTACTTC.